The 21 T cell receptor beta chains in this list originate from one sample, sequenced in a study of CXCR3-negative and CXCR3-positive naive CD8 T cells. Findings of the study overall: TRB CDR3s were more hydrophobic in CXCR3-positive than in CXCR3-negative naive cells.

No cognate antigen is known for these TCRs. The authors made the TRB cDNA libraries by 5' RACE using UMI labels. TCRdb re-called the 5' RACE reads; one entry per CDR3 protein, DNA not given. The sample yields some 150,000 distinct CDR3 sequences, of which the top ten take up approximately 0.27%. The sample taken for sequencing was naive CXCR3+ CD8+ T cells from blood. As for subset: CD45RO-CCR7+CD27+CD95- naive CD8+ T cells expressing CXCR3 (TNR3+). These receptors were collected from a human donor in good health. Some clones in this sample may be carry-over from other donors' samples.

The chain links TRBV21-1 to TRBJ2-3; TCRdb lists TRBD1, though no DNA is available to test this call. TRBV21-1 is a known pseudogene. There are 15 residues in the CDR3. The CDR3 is CASSIETEYTDTQYF.

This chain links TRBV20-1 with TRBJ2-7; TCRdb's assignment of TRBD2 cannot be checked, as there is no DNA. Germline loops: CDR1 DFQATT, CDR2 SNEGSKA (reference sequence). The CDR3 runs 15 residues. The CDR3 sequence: CSARAILAGPSEQYF.

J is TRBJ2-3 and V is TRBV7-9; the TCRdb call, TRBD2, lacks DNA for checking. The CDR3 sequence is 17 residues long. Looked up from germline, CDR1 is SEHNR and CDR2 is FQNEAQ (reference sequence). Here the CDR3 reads CASSSLGGREIPDTQYF.

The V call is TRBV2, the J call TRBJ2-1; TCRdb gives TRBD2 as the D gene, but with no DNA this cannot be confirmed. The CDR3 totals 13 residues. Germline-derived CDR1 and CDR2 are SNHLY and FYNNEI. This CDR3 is CASGTSDINEQFF.

The CDR3 is CASSVLAGQSTDTQYF. The chain carries TRBV7-9 and TRBJ2-3; TCRdb's D gene call, TRBD1, goes unchecked for lack of DNA. The CDR3 covers 16 residues. Germline CDR1 is SEHNR and CDR2 is FQNEAQ (reference sequence).

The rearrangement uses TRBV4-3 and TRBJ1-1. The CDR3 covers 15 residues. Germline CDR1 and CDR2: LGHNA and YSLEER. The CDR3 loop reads CASSQVEGLEVEAFF.

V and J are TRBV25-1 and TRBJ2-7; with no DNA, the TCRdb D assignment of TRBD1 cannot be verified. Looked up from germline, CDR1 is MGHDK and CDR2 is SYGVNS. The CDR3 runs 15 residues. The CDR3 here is CASSEQITGFDEQYF.

Here the CDR3 reads CASTGHPGLAGPSTDTQYF. The chain employs TRBV28 and TRBJ2-3; TCRdb's assignment of TRBD2 cannot be checked, as there is no DNA. This CDR3 is 19 amino acids long. Germline CDR1 is MDHEN and CDR2 is SYDVKM.

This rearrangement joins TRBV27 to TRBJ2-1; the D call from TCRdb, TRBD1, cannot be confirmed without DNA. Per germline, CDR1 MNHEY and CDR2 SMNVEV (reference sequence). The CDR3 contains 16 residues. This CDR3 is CASSLFPGQGADEQFF.

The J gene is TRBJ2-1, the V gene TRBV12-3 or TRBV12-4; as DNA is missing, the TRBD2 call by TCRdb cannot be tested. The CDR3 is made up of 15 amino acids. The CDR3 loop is CASSFSSGLYNEQFF.

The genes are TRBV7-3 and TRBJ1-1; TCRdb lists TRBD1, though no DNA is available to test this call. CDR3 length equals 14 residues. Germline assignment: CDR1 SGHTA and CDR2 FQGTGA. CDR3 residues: CASSPTGGETEAFF.

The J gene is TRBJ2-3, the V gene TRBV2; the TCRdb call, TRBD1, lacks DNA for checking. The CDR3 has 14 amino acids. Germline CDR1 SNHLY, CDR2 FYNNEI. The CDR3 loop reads CASRSNRGQYTQYF.

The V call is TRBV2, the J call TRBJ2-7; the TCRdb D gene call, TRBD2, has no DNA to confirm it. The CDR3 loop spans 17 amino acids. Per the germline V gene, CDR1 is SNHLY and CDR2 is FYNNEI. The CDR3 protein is CASSSGSGSLQPYEQYF.

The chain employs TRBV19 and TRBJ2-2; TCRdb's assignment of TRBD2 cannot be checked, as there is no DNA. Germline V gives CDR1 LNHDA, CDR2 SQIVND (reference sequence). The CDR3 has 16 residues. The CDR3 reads CASSDPAGADTGELFF.

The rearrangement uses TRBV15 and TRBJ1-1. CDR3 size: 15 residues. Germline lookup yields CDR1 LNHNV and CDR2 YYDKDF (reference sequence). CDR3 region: CATSTGSGIGAEAFF.

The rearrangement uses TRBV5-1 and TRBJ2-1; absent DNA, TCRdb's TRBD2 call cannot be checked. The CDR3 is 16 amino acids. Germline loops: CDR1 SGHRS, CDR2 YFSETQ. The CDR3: CASSLASGGRFHEQFF.

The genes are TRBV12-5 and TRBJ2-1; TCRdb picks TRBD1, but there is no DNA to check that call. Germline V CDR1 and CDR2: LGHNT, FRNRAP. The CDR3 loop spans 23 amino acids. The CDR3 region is CASGLDRPGTAKARTSSYNEQFF.

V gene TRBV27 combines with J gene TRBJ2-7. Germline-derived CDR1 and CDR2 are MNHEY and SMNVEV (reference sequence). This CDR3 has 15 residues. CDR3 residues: CASSLSSGGPYEQYF.

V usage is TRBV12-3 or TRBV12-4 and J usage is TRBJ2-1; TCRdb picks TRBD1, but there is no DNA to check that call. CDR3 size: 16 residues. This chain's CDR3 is CASSLGFDEQEYGQFF.

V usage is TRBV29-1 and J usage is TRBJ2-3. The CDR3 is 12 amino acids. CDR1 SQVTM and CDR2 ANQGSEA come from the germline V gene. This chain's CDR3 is CSVEGTGRTQYF.

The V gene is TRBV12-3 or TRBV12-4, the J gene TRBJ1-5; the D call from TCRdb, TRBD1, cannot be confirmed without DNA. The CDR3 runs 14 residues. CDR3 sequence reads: CASGQTGSDQPQHF.